The 27 T cell receptor beta chains reported below all come from one sample, sequenced in a study of CXCR3-negative and CXCR3-positive naive CD8 T cells. TRB cDNA libraries were made by UMI-labeled 5' RACE. No DNA is given; TCRdb re-called the 5' RACE reads and lists each CDR3 protein once. Here the sample table reports around 40,000 distinct CDR3 sequences. Sequenced: memory CD8+ T cells from blood. These receptors were collected from a human donor in good health. Some clones in this sample may be carry-over from other donors' samples.

The rearrangement uses TRBV28 and TRBJ2-7; the TCRdb call, TRBD2, lacks DNA for checking. This CDR3 has 13 amino acids. Germline CDR1 and CDR2: MDHEN and SYDVKM. The CDR3 sequence: CASAWAQTYEQYF.

The chain recombines TRBV28 with TRBJ2-5; as DNA is missing, the TRBD1 call by TCRdb cannot be tested. Per the germline V gene, CDR1 is MDHEN and CDR2 is SYDVKM. This CDR3 is built from 14 residues. CDR3 sequence: CATLYAGEEETQYF.

The chain links TRBV21-1 to TRBJ1-1; no DNA is available, so the TRBD1 call from TCRdb remains unchecked. TRBV21-1 constitutes a pseudogene. The CDR3 consists of 13 residues. This CDR3 is CASSNQGDTEAFF.

The rearrangement joins TRBV7-9 to TRBJ1-1; TCRdb's D gene call, TRBD1, goes unchecked for lack of DNA. The V gene's germline CDR1 is SEHNR and CDR2 FQNEAQ (reference sequence). The CDR3 runs 18 residues. Here the CDR3 reads CASSLASSLTGGSTEAFF.

The chain uses TRBV7-9 and TRBJ2-3; TCRdb gives TRBD2 as the D gene, but with no DNA this cannot be confirmed. From germline, CDR1 is SEHNR and CDR2 FQNEAQ (reference sequence). This CDR3 contains 15 residues. The CDR3 region is CASTAGLAGRDTQYF.

The chain joins TRBV9 to TRBJ1-1. This CDR3 comprises 15 residues. CDR1 and CDR2 (germline): SGDLS, YYNGEE. The CDR3 sequence is CASSVGVTTNTEAFF.

V is TRBV4-1 and J is TRBJ2-7; the TRBD2 assignment by TCRdb is unverifiable without DNA. The CDR3 extends over 15 amino acids. Germline V gives CDR1 MGHRA, CDR2 YSYEKL. The CDR3 region is CASSQESGPTYEQYF.

CDR3 in amino acids: CASSLVGGEQFF. The chain recombines TRBV7-2 with TRBJ2-1; the TCRdb D gene call, TRBD1, has no DNA to confirm it. CDR1 and CDR2 from the germline V gene are SGHTA and FQGNSA. The CDR3 runs to 12 residues.

The gene calls are TRBV4-1 and TRBJ2-3; TCRdb gives TRBD2 as the D gene, but with no DNA this cannot be confirmed. The CDR3 length is 14 residues. Germline-derived CDR1 and CDR2 are MGHRA and YSYEKL. CDR3 amino acids: CASSQDARVDTQYF.

The chain couples TRBV29-1 to TRBJ2-7. The CDR3 length is 15 residues. Germline CDR1 and CDR2: SQVTM and ANQGSEA. The CDR3 spells CSVVRLVGISYEQYF.

The chain is built from TRBV7-9 and TRBJ2-7; the TCRdb call, TRBD2, lacks DNA for checking. The CDR3 covers 17 residues. The germline CDR1 and CDR2 sequences are SEHNR and FQNEAQ (reference sequence). CDR3 residues: CASSLFLGGLGLYEQYF.

The gene calls are TRBV24-1 and TRBJ2-1; the TCRdb call, TRBD1, lacks DNA for checking. The length of the CDR3 is 12 residues. Germline-derived CDR1 and CDR2 are KGHDR and SFDVKD. This chain's CDR3 is CATGTEYNEQFF.

The chain has TRBV10-1 and TRBJ2-2; TCRdb outputs TRBD1, but without DNA this stays unchecked. Germline loops: CDR1 WNHNN, CDR2 SYGVQD (reference sequence). This CDR3 has 13 amino acids. The CDR3 sequence is CARTSPNTGELFF.

The V and J genes are TRBV28 and TRBJ1-5; the TCRdb call, TRBD1, lacks DNA for checking. The germline CDR1 and CDR2 sequences are MDHEN and SYDVKM. The CDR3 has 15 residues. CDR3 residues: CASSRQGWSNQPQHF.

The chain's CDR3 is CSARDPPQETQYF. The chain joins TRBV20-1 to TRBJ2-5. From germline, CDR1 is DFQATT and CDR2 SNEGSKA (reference sequence). The CDR3 length is 13 residues.

V is TRBV29-1 and J is TRBJ2-3; TCRdb's D call of TRBD1 is untestable without DNA. CDR1 is SQVTM, CDR2 ANQGSEA, per germline. This CDR3 has 14 residues. This CDR3 is CSVAGQGRTDTQYF.

The rearrangement uses TRBV13 and TRBJ2-5; the TCRdb call, TRBD1, lacks DNA for checking. The length of the CDR3 is 16 residues. Germline V gene lookup returns CDR1 PRHDT and CDR2 FYEKMQ (reference sequence). The CDR3 region is CASSLLNTGIQETQYF.

This clonotype is called medium-sized (0.01 to 0.1%) based on its frequency. The genes are TRBV20-1 and TRBJ2-1. Germline CDR1 DFQATT, CDR2 SNEGSKA (reference sequence). The CDR3 is 12 amino acids. The CDR3 spells CSARKGDNEQFF.

CDR3 sequence: CAVGMSYEQYF. J is TRBJ2-7 and V is TRBV28. Germline CDR1 and CDR2: MDHEN and SYDVKM. The CDR3 sequence is 11 residues long.

The chain couples TRBV28 to TRBJ2-7; the TCRdb call, TRBD1, lacks DNA for checking. The CDR3 is made up of 13 amino acids. Germline loops: CDR1 MDHEN, CDR2 SYDVKM. CDR3 region: CASSPESSYEQYF.

The chain carries TRBV15 and TRBJ2-2; TCRdb calls TRBD1, which cannot be checked without DNA. Germline CDR1 LNHNV, CDR2 YYDKDF (reference sequence). The CDR3 sequence is 15 residues long. The CDR3 sequence: CAKPTGVGNTGELFF.

The chain uses TRBV28 and TRBJ2-3; without DNA, the TCRdb call of TRBD1 cannot be checked. CDR1 and CDR2 from the germline V gene are MDHEN and SYDVKM. The CDR3 contains 14 residues. This chain's CDR3 is CASSLNSGEDTQYF.

This rearrangement joins TRBV12-3 or TRBV12-4 to TRBJ1-3. The length of the CDR3 is 14 residues. CDR3 loop: CASSFRGSGNTIYF.

The chain is built from TRBV6-6 and TRBJ2-1; the TCRdb call, TRBD1, lacks DNA for checking. The CDR3 spans 14 residues. Germline V gene lookup returns CDR1 MNHNY and CDR2 SVGAGI (reference sequence). The CDR3 reads CASSPGTEYNEQFF.

The genes are TRBV6-5 and TRBJ1-1. The CDR3 extends over 12 amino acids. The germline V gene encodes CDR1 MNHEY and CDR2 SVGAGI. The CDR3 loop is CASSQTHTEAFF.

V usage is TRBV4-3 and J usage is TRBJ2-2; the TCRdb call, TRBD1, lacks DNA for checking. The CDR3 has 15 residues. Germline V gene data show CDR1 as LGHNA and CDR2 as YSLEER. CDR3 sequence: CASSPGQLNTGELFF.

V and J are TRBV7-6 and TRBJ2-1; the D gene TCRdb calls, TRBD1, cannot be checked with no DNA. The CDR3 runs 14 residues. Per the germline V gene, CDR1 is SGHVS and CDR2 is FNYEAQ. CDR3 loop: CASSFGAPGDEQFF. Based on the CDR3 plus reference TRBV7-6 and TRBJ2-1, the full variable domain is GAGVSQSPRYKVTKRGQDVALRCDPISGHVSLYWYRQALGQGPEFLTYFNYEAQQDKSGLPNDRFSAERPEGSISTLTIQRTEQRDSAMYRCASSFGAPGDEQFFGPGTRLTVL.